What follows is one T cell receptor (beta chain) and its context. Germline V CDR1 and CDR2: WNHNN, SYGVQD (reference sequence). The CDR3 spans 13 residues. V lost 5 bases and J 0 bases, leaving 7 bases between the germline ends. Only in-frame clones appear in the TCRdb table, and some are missing; sequencing was by immunoSEQ multiplex PCR. The sample consists of around 90,000 clones, approximately 94% of them appearing once. The data were obtained in a study of technical replicates of blood from a handful of donors. V and J are TRBV10-1 and TRBJ1-2, with a tentative D call TRBD1 (5 bases). The source is a human donor in good health. Source material: T cells isolated from PBMCs. CDR3 region: CASSTTANYGYTF. In DNA, the CDR3 is TGCGCCAGCAGTACGACAGCTAACTATGGCTACACCTTC.